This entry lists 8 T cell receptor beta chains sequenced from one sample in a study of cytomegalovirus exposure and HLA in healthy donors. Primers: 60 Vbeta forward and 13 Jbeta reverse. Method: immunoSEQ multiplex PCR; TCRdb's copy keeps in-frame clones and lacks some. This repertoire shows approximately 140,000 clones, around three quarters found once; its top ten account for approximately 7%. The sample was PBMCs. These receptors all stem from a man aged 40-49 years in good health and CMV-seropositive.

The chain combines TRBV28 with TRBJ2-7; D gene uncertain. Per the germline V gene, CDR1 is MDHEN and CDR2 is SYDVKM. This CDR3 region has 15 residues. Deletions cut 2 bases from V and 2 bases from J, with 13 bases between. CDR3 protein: CASSLTRLPTYEQYF. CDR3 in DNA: TGTGCCAGCAGTTTAACGAGACTGCCTACCTACGAGCAGTACTTC.

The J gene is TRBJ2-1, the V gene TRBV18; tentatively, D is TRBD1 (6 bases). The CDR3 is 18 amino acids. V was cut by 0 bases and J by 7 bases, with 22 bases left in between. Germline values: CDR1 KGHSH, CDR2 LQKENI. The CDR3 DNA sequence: TGTGCCAGCTCACCACCAGGTCGGGGACACTCCCTCGGAAATGAGCAGTTCTTC. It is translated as CASSPPGRGHSLGNEQFF.

Here the CDR3 DNA reads TGTGCCTGGAGCCGGACAGACGGAAACTATGGCTACACCTTC. It yields the protein CAWSRTDGNYGYTF. The chain recombines TRBV30 with TRBJ1-2; a weak D match, TRBD1 (6 bases). The CDR3 runs 14 residues. Trimming took 3 bases from V and 2 from J, leaving 13 bases between them. Germline V gives CDR1 GTSNPN, CDR2 SVGIG (reference sequence). Filled out from reference TRBV30 and TRBJ1-2, the complete variable domain reads SQTIHQWPATLVQPVGSPLSLECTVEGTSNPNLYWYRQAAGRGLQLLFYSVGIGQISSEVPQNLSASRPQDRQFILSSKKLLLSDSGFYLCAWSRTDGNYGYTFGSGTRLTVV.

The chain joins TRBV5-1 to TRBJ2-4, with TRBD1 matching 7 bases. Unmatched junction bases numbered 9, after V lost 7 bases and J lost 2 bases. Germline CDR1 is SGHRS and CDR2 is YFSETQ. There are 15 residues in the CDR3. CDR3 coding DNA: TGCGCCAGCCGTAATGGCAGGGGGTCCAAAAACATTCAGTACTTC. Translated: CASRNGRGSKNIQYF. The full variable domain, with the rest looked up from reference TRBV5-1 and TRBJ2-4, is KAGVTQTPRYLIKTRGQQVTLSCSPISGHRSVSWYQQTPGQGLQFLFEYFSETQRNKGNFPGRFSGRQFSNSRSEMNVSTLELGDSALYLCASRNGRGSKNIQYFGAGTRLSVL.

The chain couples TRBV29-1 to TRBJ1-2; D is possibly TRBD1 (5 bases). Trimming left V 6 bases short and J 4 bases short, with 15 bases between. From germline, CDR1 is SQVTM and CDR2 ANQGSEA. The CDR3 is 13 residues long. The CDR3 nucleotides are TGCAGCGTGGGGTTGCGGGGGGGCTATGGCTACACCTTC. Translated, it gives CSVGLRGGYGYTF. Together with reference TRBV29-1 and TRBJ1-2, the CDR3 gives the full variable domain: SAVISQKPSRDICQRGTSLTIQCQVDSQVTMMFWYRQQPGQSLTLIATANQGSEATYESGFVIDKFPISRPNLTFSTLTVSNMSPEDSSIYLCSVGLRGGYGYTFGSGTRLTVV.

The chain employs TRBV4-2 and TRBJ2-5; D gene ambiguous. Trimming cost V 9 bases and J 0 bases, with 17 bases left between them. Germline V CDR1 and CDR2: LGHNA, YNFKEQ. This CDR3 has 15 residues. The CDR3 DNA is TGTGCCAGTACTTCAAGTTTGACAAACCAAGAGACCCAGTACTTC. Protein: CASTSSLTNQETQYF.

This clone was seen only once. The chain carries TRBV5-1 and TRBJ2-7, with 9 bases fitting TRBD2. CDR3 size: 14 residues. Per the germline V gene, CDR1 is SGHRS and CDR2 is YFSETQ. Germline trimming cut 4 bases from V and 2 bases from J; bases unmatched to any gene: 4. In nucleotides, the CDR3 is TGCGCCAGCAGCCTCTCTAGCGGGACCTACGAGCAGTACTTC. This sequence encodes CASSLSSGTYEQYF.

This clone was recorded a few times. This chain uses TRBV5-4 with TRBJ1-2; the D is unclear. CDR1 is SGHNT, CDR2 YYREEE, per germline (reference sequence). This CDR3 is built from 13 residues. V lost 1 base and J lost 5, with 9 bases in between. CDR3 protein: CASSLRKEYGYTF. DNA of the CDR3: TGTGCCAGCAGCTTGCGAAAAGAGTATGGCTACACCTTC. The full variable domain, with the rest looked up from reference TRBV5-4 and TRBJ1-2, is ETGVTQSPTHLIKTRGQQVTLRCSSQSGHNTVSWYQQALGQGPQFIFQYYREEENGRGNFPPRFSGLQFPNYSSELNVNALELDDSALYLCASSLRKEYGYTFGSGTRLTVV.